This TCR beta chain was observed in a study of blood T cell repertoires in COVID-19. Study-wide background: Italy, Spain and the United States were the sources of the convalescent and acute COVID-19 samples.

Germline V gene sequence: CDR1 MRHNA, CDR2 SNTAGT. The CDR3 consists of 13 residues. The V end lost 5 bases, the J end lost 3 bases, and 10 bases lay between the germline ends. This clone was picked up one time. How the authors handled the data: For nucleated cells, counts were estimated from reference gene primer amplification. The table came from immunoSEQ multiplex PCR; TCRdb's copy has only in-frame clones and leaves some out. V and J calls and clone size are those listed in that table; D and trimming were worked out from the DNA. The sample carries approximately 200,000 clones, roughly nine tenths recorded once.

The sequence came from a woman in her forties or fifties with acute or convalescent COVID-19. The rearrangement uses TRBV6-4 and TRBJ1-1; perhaps TRBD1 as D (6 bases). Sequencing was carried out using peripheral blood. CDR3: CASSLNRDTEAFF. CDR3 DNA: TGTGCCAGCAGTCTGAACAGGGACACTGAAGCTTTCTTT.